Listed below are T cell receptor beta chains from one sample, sequenced in a study of Tregs in tolerant kidney transplant recipients. The table came from immunoSEQ multiplex PCR; TCRdb's copy has only in-frame clones and leaves some out. The data hold 90,000 to 120,000 clones, with roughly 89% observed a single time. The sequences come from CD4+ T cells from blood, collected before the transplant. These receptors were taken from a human donor who received a combined kidney and bone marrow transplant. The CDR3 runs from the conserved cysteine through the conserved F or W. The D gene is left open where the match is weak. Some rows mark clone size as missing; the rest say once, few, many or name a class of expanded clone.

v_gene,abundance,d_gene,j_gene,CDR3nt,CDR3aa
TRBV11-2,-,-,TRBJ1-3,TGTGCCAGCACTAACAGGGATGTCTCTGGAAACACCATATATTTT,CASTNRDVSGNTIYF
TRBV19,-,TRBD1,TRBJ1-6,TGTGCCAGTTCCCAACAGGGGGCCCGATATAATTCACCCCTCCACTTT,CASSQQGARYNSPLHF
TRBV19,-,TRBD2,TRBJ2-3,TGTGCCAGTAGCCAATTAGCGGGGACAGATACGCAGTATTTT,CASSQLAGTDTQYF
TRBV19,few,-,TRBJ2-7,TGTGCCAGTAGTATAGAGGGACACCTAGACGAGCAGTACTTC,CASSIEGHLDEQYF
TRBV4-1,-,TRBD2,TRBJ2-7,TGCGCCAGCAGCCAAGAGGCCACCAAAATAGCGGGGGGGCCACCGTTCTTC,CASSQEATKIAGGPPFF
TRBV6-1,-,-,TRBJ2-6,TGTGGGAGTTCTGGGGCCAACGTCCTGACTTTC,CGSSGANVLTF
TRBV6-6,-,TRBD1,TRBJ1-1,TGTGCCAGCAGGGTCTCCCCAGGGGGAAACACTGAAGCTTTCTTT,CASRVSPGGNTEAFF
TRBV6-5,-,-,TRBJ1-5,TGTGCCAGCAGACTCAACCGGGACTCGGATCAGCCCCAGCATTTT,CASRLNRDSDQPQHF
TRBV10-2,-,-,TRBJ1-2,TGCGCCGGACAGCAGGCAGGGAACTATGGCTACACCTTC,CAGQQAGNYGYTF
TRBV29-1,once,TRBD1,TRBJ2-1,TGCAGTGGTCAGGGACAGGGCCCCTACAATGAGCAGTTCTTC,CSGQGQGPYNEQFF
TRBV27,-,-,TRBJ1-5,TGTGCCAGCAGTCCCCAGGGCTACCAGCCCCAGCATTTT,CASSPQGYQPQHF
TRBV10-2,-,-,TRBJ2-1,TGCGCCAGCAGTGCACGACTAGGGGCCTACAATGAGCAGTTCTTC,CASSARLGAYNEQFF
TRBV7-2,once,TRBD2,TRBJ2-7,TGTGCCAGCAGCTTAGGAGGATTTAGCGGGAGGGCCTACGAGCAGTACTTC,CASSLGGFSGRAYEQYF
TRBV2,-,-,TRBJ1-6,TGCGCCAGCAGTGAATCTCGAGGGATCTATAATTCACCCCTCCACTTT,CASSESRGIYNSPLHF
TRBV5-1,few,TRBD1,TRBJ1-1,TGCGCCAGCAGCTTGGCGTCAGGGGGTACTGAAGCTTTCTTT,CASSLASGGTEAFF
TRBV7-2,once,-,TRBJ2-1,TGTGCCAGCAGCTTCGCTAGGACCTACAATGAGCAGTTCTTC,CASSFARTYNEQFF
TRBV6-5,-,-,TRBJ2-7,TGTGCCAGCACCGGGGGACAGTTCGAGCAGTACTTC,CASTGGQFEQYF
TRBV5-1,-,TRBD1,TRBJ2-5,TGCGCCAGCAGCCCTGGACAGGGCGTCCGAGGGACCCAGTACTTC,CASSPGQGVRGTQYF
TRBV28,-,-,TRBJ2-1,TGTGCCAGCAGCGGGTACAATGAGCAGTTCTTC,CASSGYNEQFF
TRBV5-1,-,-,TRBJ2-2,TGCGCCAGCAATGCCAGGGTGTCCACCGGGGAGCTGTTTTTT,CASNARVSTGELFF
TRBV6-4,-,-,TRBJ1-2,TGTGCCAGCAGTGCCGATCCAGGGGCCACCTCCTATGGCTACACCTTC,CASSADPGATSYGYTF
TRBV14,-,TRBD1,TRBJ2-2,TGTGCCAGCAGCCCGGGACAGGGGTACACCGGGGAGCTGTTTTTT,CASSPGQGYTGELFF
TRBV29-1,-,-,TRBJ2-3,TGCAGCGTGGCCTTGCGGGGAGATACGCAGTATTTT,CSVALRGDTQYF
TRBV7-9,once,TRBD2,TRBJ2-3,TGTGCCAGCAGCCGTGCGGGGGGGGGCACAGATACGCAGTATTTT,CASSRAGGGTDTQYF
TRBV28,-,-,TRBJ2-1,TGTGCCAGCAGTCTGCGAACAGGGAGCTCCTACAATGAGCAGTTCTTC,CASSLRTGSSYNEQFF
TRBV5-1,-,TRBD1,TRBJ1-1,TGCGCCAGCAGCTTGGTGACAGGGGCAGAAGCTTTCTTT,CASSLVTGAEAFF
TRBV28,-,TRBD1,TRBJ1-5,TGTGCCAGCAGTTCCACCCTCGGGACAGCACATAGCAATCAGCCCCAGCATTTT,CASSSTLGTAHSNQPQHF
TRBV11-2,-,TRBD2,TRBJ2-1,TGTGCCAGCAGCTTAGTAGCGGGATCGGGATTTGAGCAGTTCTTC,CASSLVAGSGFEQFF